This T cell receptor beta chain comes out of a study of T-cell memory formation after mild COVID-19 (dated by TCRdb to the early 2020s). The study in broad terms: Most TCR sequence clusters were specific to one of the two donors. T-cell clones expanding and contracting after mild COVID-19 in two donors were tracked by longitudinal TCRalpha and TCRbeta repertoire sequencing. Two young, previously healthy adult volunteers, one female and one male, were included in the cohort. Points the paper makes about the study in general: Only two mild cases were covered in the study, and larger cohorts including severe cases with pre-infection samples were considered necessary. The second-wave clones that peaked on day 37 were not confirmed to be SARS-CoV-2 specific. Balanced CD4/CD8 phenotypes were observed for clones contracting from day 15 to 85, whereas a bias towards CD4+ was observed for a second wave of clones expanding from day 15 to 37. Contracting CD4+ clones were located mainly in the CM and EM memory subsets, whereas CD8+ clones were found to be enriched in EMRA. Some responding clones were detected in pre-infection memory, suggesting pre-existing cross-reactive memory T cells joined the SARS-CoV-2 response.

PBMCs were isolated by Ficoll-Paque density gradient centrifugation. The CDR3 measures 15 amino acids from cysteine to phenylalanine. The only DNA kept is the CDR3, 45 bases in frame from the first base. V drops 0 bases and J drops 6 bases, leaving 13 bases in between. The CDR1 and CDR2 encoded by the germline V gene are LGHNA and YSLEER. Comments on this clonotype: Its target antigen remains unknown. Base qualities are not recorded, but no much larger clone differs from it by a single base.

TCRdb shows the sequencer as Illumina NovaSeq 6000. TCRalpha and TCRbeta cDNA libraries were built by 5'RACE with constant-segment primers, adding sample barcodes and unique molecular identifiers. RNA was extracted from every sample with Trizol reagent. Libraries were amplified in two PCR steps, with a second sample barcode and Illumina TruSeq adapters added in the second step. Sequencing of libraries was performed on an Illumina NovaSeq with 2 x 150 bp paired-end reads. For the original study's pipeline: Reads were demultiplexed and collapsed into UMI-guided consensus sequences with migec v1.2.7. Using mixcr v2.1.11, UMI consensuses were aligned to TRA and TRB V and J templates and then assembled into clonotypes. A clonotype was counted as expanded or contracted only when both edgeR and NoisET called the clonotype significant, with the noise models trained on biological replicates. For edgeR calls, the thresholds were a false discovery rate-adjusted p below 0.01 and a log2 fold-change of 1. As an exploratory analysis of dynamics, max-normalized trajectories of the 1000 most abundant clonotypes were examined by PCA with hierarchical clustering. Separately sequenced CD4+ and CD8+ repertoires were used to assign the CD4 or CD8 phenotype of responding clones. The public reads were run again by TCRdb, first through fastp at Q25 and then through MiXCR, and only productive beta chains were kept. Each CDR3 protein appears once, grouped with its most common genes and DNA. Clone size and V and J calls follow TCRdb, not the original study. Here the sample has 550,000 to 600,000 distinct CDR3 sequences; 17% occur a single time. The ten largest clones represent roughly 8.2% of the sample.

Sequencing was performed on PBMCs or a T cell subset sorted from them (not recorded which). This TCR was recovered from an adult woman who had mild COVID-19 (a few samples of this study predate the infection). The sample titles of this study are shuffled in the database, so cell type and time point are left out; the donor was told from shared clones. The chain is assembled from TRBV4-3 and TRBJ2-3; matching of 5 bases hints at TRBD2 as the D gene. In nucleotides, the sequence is TGCGCCAGCAGCCAAGATAACTCGCCGGGGGATACGCAGTATTTT. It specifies CASSQDNSPGDTQYF.